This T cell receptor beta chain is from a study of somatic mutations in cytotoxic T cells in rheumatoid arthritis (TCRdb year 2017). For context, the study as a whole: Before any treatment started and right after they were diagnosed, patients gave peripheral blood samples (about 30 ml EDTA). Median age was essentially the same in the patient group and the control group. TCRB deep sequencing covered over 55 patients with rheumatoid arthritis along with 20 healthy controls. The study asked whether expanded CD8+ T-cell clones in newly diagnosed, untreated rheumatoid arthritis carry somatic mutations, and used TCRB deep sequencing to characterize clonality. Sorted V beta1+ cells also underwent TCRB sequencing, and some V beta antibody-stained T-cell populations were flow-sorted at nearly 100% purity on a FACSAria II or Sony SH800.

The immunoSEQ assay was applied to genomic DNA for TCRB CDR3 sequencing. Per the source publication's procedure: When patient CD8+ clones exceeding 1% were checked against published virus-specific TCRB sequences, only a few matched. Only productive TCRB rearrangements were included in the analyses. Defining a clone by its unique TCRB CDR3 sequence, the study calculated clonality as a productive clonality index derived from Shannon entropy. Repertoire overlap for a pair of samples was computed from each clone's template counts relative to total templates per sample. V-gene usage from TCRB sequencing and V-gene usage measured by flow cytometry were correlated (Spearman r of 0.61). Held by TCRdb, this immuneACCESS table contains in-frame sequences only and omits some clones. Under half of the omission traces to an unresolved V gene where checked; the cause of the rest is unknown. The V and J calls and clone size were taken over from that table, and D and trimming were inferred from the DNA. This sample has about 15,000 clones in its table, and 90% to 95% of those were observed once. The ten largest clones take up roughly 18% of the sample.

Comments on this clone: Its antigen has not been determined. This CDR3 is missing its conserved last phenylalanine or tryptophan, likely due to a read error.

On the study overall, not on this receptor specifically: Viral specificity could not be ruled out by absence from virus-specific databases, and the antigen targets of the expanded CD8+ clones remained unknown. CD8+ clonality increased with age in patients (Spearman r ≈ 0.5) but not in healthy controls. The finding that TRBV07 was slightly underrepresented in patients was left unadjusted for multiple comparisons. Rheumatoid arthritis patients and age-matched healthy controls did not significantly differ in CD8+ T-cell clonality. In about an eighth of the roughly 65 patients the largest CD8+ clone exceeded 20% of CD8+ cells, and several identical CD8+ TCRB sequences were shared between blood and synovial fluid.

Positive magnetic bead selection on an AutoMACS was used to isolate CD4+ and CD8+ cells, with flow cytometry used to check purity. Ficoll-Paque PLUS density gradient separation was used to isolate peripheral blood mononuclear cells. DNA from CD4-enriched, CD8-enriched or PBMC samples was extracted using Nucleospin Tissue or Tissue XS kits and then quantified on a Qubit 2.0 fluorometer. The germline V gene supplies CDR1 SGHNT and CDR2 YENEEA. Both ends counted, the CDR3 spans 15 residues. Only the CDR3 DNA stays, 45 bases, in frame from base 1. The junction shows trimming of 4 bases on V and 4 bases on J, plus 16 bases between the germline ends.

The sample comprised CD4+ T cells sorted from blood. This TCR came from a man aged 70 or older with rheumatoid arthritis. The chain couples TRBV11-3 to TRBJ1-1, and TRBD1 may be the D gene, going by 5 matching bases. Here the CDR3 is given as CASSSGGSAGTEAFL. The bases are TGTGCCAGCAGCTCTGGGGGGTCGGCGGGCACTGAAGCTTTCCTT.